The 10 T cell receptor beta chains reported below all come from one sample, sequenced in a study of control samples from healthy donors and cancer patients. Produced via immunoSEQ multiplex PCR; TCRdb's table is partial and in-frame only. This sample has some 65,000 clones; around four fifths occur once, and the top ten carry 2.5% to 3%. The sequencing sample was made of PBMCs. The receptor source for this set is a woman between 45 and 65 years old with lung cancer.

V usage is TRBV6-1 and J usage is TRBJ1-1; unclear D gene. V was trimmed by 1 base and J by 11 bases, leaving 5 bases between them. Germline loops: CDR1 MNHNS, CDR2 SASEGT. CDR3 length: 10 residues. CDR3 coding DNA: TGTGCCAGCAGTGAAGGAGAGGCTTTCTTT. Protein sequence: CASSEGEAFF.

V gene TRBV11-2 combines with J gene TRBJ1-3; D is undetermined. The CDR3 extends over 15 amino acids. CDR1 is SGHAT and CDR2 is FQNNGV in the germline V gene. Trimming took off 5 bases at V and 1 base at J, with 12 bases between the two ends. The CDR3 DNA reads as TGTGCCAGCAGCCGGGATTCATCTTCTGGAAACACCATATATTTT. This codes for CASSRDSSSGNTIYF.

The count of this clone is one. The chain joins TRBV27 to TRBJ2-4, with 8 positions matching TRBD1. V trimming: 6 bases; J trimming: 1 base; junction bases outside the gene matches: 2. The CDR3 consists of 14 residues. Germline V gene sequence: CDR1 MNHEY, CDR2 SMNVEV (reference sequence). This CDR3 is CASRRQGAKNIQYF. The CDR3 bases are TGTGCCAGCAGACGACAGGGGGCCAAAAACATTCAGTACTTC.

This rearrangement joins TRBV4-1 to TRBJ1-3; TRBD1 matches 7 bases. Germline V gene lookup returns CDR1 MGHRA and CDR2 YSYEKL. CDR3 length: 17 amino acids. V lost 4 bases to trimming and J lost 0 bases; unmatched junction nucleotides: 9. The CDR3 coding sequence is TGCGCCAGCAGCCTCGGGACAGACCCAAGCTCTGGAAACACCATATATTTT. Amino acid sequence: CASSLGTDPSSGNTIYF.

The chain joins TRBV29-1 to TRBJ1-2; D unclear. V was clipped by 6 bases and J by 6 bases, with 8 bases between them. Germline CDR1 reads SQVTM; CDR2 reads ANQGSEA. The CDR3 is 10 residues long. The CDR3 protein is CSVLLDGYTF. CDR3 nucleotides: TGCAGCGTCCTCCTTGATGGCTACACCTTC.

The chain recombines TRBV28 with TRBJ2-2; D possibly uses TRBD1 or TRBD2 (6 bases each). The length of the CDR3 is 15 residues. Germline-derived CDR1 and CDR2 are MDHEN and SYDVKM. V was shortened by 8 bases and J by 1 base, with 14 bases between the two germline ends. The CDR3 is CASSRGGRNTGELFF. CDR3 nucleotide sequence: TGTGCCAGCTCCCGAGGGGGGCGGAACACCGGGGAGCTGTTTTTT.

CDR3 sequence reads: CAWTSRTSSYEQYF. For the CDR3, the DNA is TGTGCCTGGACCTCCAGGACGTCTTCCTACGAGCAGTACTTC. This chain connects TRBV30 to TRBJ2-7; D not certain. The CDR3 spans 14 residues. V gave up 4 bases and J gave up 1 base, with 14 bases separating them. Germline CDR1 is GTSNPN and CDR2 is SVGIG (reference sequence).

The chain employs TRBV5-6 and TRBJ2-1; D is ambiguous. The CDR3 totals 12 residues. Trimming pared 0 bases from V and 8 bases from J, leaving 6 bases between. Per germline, CDR1 SGHDT and CDR2 YYEEEE. The CDR3 DNA reads as TGTGCCAGCAGCTTGGCCGTAGATGAGCAGTTCTTC. It translates to CASSLAVDEQFF.

V gene TRBV5-1 combines with J gene TRBJ2-1; D remains ambiguous. V lost 2 bases and J 5 bases, leaving 11 bases between the germline ends. Germline CDR1 SGHRS, CDR2 YFSETQ. The CDR3 length is 14 residues. DNA for the CDR3: TGCGCCAGCAGCTTATTTGGACGCGACAATGAGCAGTTCTTC. Residues: CASSLFGRDNEQFF.

This rearrangement joins TRBV7-9 to TRBJ1-2; the match to TRBD1 covers 8 bases. Germline CDR1 is SEHNR and CDR2 is FQNEAQ (reference sequence). The ends lost 5 bases at V and 0 bases at J; junction bases unmatched: 5. The CDR3 runs to 15 residues. The CDR3 DNA reads TGTGCCAGCAGCGTAACAGGGGGAGCTAACTATGGCTACACCTTC. Its protein product is CASSVTGGANYGYTF.